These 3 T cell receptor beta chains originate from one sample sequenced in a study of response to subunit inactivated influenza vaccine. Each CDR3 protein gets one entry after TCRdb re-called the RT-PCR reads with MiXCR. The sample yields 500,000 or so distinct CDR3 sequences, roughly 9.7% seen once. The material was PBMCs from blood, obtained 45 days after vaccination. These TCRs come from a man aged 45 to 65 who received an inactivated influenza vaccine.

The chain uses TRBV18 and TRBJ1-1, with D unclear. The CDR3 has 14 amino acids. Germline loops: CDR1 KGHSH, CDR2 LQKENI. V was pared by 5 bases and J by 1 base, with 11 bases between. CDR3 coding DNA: TGTGCCAGCTCAGAATGGGGTGGGAACACTGAAGCTTTCTTT. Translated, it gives CASSEWGGNTEAFF.

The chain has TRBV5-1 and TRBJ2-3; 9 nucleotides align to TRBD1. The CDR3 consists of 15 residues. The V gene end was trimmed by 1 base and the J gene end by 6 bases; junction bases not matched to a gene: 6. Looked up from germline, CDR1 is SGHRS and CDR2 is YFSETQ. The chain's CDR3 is CASSLIAQGADTQYF. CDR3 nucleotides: TGCGCCAGCAGCTTGATAGCACAGGGGGCGGATACGCAGTATTTT.

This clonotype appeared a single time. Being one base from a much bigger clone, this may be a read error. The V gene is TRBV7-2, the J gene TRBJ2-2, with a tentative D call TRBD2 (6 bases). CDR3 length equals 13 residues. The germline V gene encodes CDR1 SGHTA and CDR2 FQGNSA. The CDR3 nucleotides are TGTGCCAGCAGTCGCGGGAACACCGGGGAGCTGCTTTTT. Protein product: CASSRGNTGELLF.